These 19 T cell receptor beta chains came from one sample sequenced in a study of cytotoxic CD8 clonotypes in ibrutinib-treated CLL. Using immunoSEQ multiplex PCR, the repertoire was profiled, and TCRdb retains in-frame clones only, with some absent. In the table there are tens of thousands of clones, under 80% of which are singletons. This specimen was PBMCs, taken before ibrutinib treatment. These TCRs come from a human donor with chronic lymphocytic leukemia.

CDR3 region: CASSLEGGSGNTIYF. For the CDR3, the DNA is TGTGCCAGCAGCTTAGAAGGGGGCTCTGGAAACACCATATATTTT. The chain joins TRBV11-2 to TRBJ1-3; TRBD1 is a possible D gene (6 bases). Deletions cut 0 bases from V and 0 bases from J, with 6 bases between. The germline V gene has CDR1 SGHAT and CDR2 FQNNGV. The CDR3 is made up of 15 amino acids.

This chain connects TRBV28 to TRBJ2-7; 8 bases match TRBD2. The CDR3 length is 15 residues. J gave up 4 bases and V 2 bases, and 7 bases lay outside the gene matches. Germline values: CDR1 MDHEN, CDR2 SYDVKM. DNA of the CDR3: TGTGCCAGCAGTTTAACGGTAGCGGGACCGTACGAGCAGTACTTC. Its protein is CASSLTVAGPYEQYF.

The CDR3 sequence: CASSLTGSGANVLTF. CDR3 sequence (DNA): TGTGCCAGCAGCCTGACAGGGTCTGGGGCCAACGTCCTGACTTTC. The V gene is TRBV7-2, the J gene TRBJ2-6; 7 nucleotides line up with TRBD1. The ends lost 5 bases at V and 1 base at J; junction bases unmatched: 2. The CDR3 extends over 15 amino acids. Germline V CDR1 and CDR2: SGHTA, FQGNSA.

The sample holds a few counts of this clone. The V gene is TRBV5-1, the J gene TRBJ2-7; TRBD1 is a possible D gene (6 bases). This CDR3 spans 15 amino acids. V was pared by 0 bases and J by 5 bases, with 15 bases between. Germline CDR1 and CDR2: SGHRS and YFSETQ. In nucleotides, the CDR3 is TGCGCCAGCAGCTTGGCCAGGGGTTTGGGGGACGAGCAGTACTTC. This gives the protein CASSLARGLGDEQYF.

CDR3 sequence reads: CASSDSYQETQYF. Here the CDR3 DNA reads TGTGCCAGCAGTGACAGTTATCAAGAGACCCAGTACTTC. The chain couples TRBV2 to TRBJ2-5; D remains ambiguous. The CDR3 runs 13 residues. V shed 3 bases and J shed 2 bases, with 7 bases lying between them. CDR1 SNHLY and CDR2 FYNNEI come from the germline V gene. Full variable domain (rest looked up from reference TRBV2 and TRBJ2-5): EPEVTQTPSHQVTQMGQEVILRCVPISNHLYFYWYRQILGQKVEFLVSFYNNEISEKSEIFDDQFSVERPDGSNFTLKIRSTKLEDSAMYFCASSDSYQETQYFGPGTRLLVL.

J is TRBJ1-3 and V is TRBV5-4; no clear D gene. V lost 4 bases and J 3 bases, leaving 8 bases between the germline ends. Germline V CDR1 and CDR2: SGHNT, YYREEE (reference sequence). The CDR3 totals 13 residues. The CDR3 sequence is CASSLSGGNTIYF. CDR3 DNA: TGTGCCAGCAGCCTTTCGGGTGGAAACACCATATATTTT.

The J gene is TRBJ2-7, the V gene TRBV7-8; weak D call: TRBD2 (6 bases). V was clipped by 5 bases and J by 3 bases, with 14 bases between them. The V gene's germline CDR1 is SGHVS and CDR2 FQNEAQ. The CDR3 covers 14 residues. CDR3 residues: CASSLREWVYEQYF. For the CDR3, the DNA is TGTGCCAGCAGCCTCCGGGAGTGGGTCTACGAGCAGTACTTC.

The chain couples TRBV7-9 to TRBJ2-3, with TRBD1 identical over 7 bases. V lost 2 bases, J lost 5 bases, and 10 bases stayed unmatched. The CDR3 is 16 residues long. Germline values: CDR1 SEHNR, CDR2 FQNEAQ (reference sequence). The CDR3 region is CASSLFRGSTGDTQYF. In DNA, the CDR3 is TGTGCCAGCAGCTTATTCAGGGGGTCCACCGGAGATACGCAGTATTTT.

The V call is TRBV28, the J call TRBJ2-2, with 9 nucleotides matching TRBD2. The CDR3 is 15 residues long. Germline lookup yields CDR1 MDHEN and CDR2 SYDVKM. J lost 3 bases, V lost 6 bases, and 5 bases had no gene match. Here the CDR3 reads CASRDSGSDTGELFF. Written as DNA, the CDR3 is TGTGCCAGCAGAGATAGCGGGAGCGACACCGGGGAGCTGTTTTTT.

The chain uses TRBV7-6 and TRBJ2-4; D gene ambiguous. Germline V gene sequence: CDR1 SGHVS, CDR2 FNYEAQ. The CDR3 is 13 amino acids. V dropped 0 bases and J dropped 7 bases, with 7 bases sitting between them. CDR3: CASSLAHGNIQYF. In DNA, the CDR3 is TGTGCCAGCAGCTTAGCCCATGGGAACATTCAGTACTTC.

The V gene is TRBV7-9, the J gene TRBJ1-5, with D unclear. Germline V lookup: CDR1 SEHNR, CDR2 FQNEAQ (reference sequence). The CDR3 sequence is 15 residues long. V dropped 5 bases and J dropped 12 bases, with 23 bases sitting between them. CDR3 coding DNA: TGTGCCAGCAGCCAAGAAGGGTCAGGACTGATCGGCCAGCATTTT. This encodes CASSQEGSGLIGQHF.

This chain uses TRBV6-6 with TRBJ2-7, with 10 bases matching TRBD2. The germline gives CDR1 MNHNY, CDR2 SVGAGI (reference sequence). With 2 bases clipped from V and 5 bases from J, the junction kept 9 bases outside the gene matches. This CDR3 contains 16 residues. The DNA for the CDR3 is TGTGCCAGCAGTTACAGGAGCGGGAGGGCTGCGAACGAGCAGTACTTC. This encodes CASSYRSGRAANEQYF.

CDR3 sequence (DNA): TGTGCCAGCAGCCACCACGCGAAGTTGAACACTGAAGCTTTCTTT. Translated: CASSHHAKLNTEAFF. The chain is built from TRBV6-6 and TRBJ1-1, with D unresolved. CDR3 size: 15 residues. Germline values: CDR1 MNHNY, CDR2 SVGAGI (reference sequence). V was cut by 6 bases and J by 0 bases, with 14 bases left in between.

V and J are TRBV5-4 and TRBJ2-1, with 8 bases aligning to TRBD2. Germline V CDR1 and CDR2: SGHNT, YYREEE (reference sequence). V trimming: 4 bases; J trimming: 0 bases; junction bases outside the gene matches: 6. The CDR3 has 16 amino acids. The CDR3: CASSPGGTSSYNEQFF. The CDR3 DNA sequence: TGTGCCAGCAGCCCCGGGGGGACTAGCTCCTACAATGAGCAGTTCTTC. Together with reference TRBV5-4 and TRBJ2-1, the CDR3 gives the full variable domain: ETGVTQSPTHLIKTRGQQVTLRCSSQSGHNTVSWYQQALGQGPQFIFQYYREEENGRGNFPPRFSGLQFPNYSSELNVNALELDDSALYLCASSPGGTSSYNEQFFGPGTRLTVL.

The gene calls are TRBV28 and TRBJ2-4; D is perhaps TRBD1 (5 bases). There are 15 residues in the CDR3. The V end was cut by 6 bases, the J end by 1 base, with 13 bases between. Germline loops: CDR1 MDHEN, CDR2 SYDVKM. The CDR3 DNA is TGTGCCAGCAGAGGGTCAGGGATCGCCAAAAACATTCAGTACTTC. This gives the protein CASRGSGIAKNIQYF.

The rearrangement uses TRBV9 and TRBJ2-1; 9 nucleotides agree with TRBD1. Losses at the gene ends were 4 bases for V and 8 bases for J; bases not matched to a gene: 16. Germline lookup yields CDR1 SGDLS and CDR2 YYNGEE. The CDR3 has 17 amino acids. This CDR3 reads CASSIEYRGLGSDEQFF. Written as DNA, the CDR3 is TGTGCCAGCAGCATCGAGTACAGGGGGCTAGGTAGTGATGAGCAGTTCTTC. The entire variable domain, with the rest obtained from reference TRBV9 and TRBJ2-1, is as follows: DSGVTQTPKHLITATGQRVTLRCSPRSGDLSVYWYQQSLDQGLQFLIQYYNGEERAKGNILERFSAQQFPDLHSELNLSSLELGDSALYFCASSIEYRGLGSDEQFFGPGTRLTVL.

This chain links TRBV27 with TRBJ2-7; no definite D call. Trimming took off 5 bases at V and 1 base at J, with 12 bases between the two ends. Germline V gene lookup returns CDR1 MNHEY and CDR2 SMNVEV (reference sequence). This CDR3 has 14 amino acids. Here the CDR3 reads CASSPSGRSYEQYF. DNA of the CDR3: TGTGCCAGCAGTCCCTCAGGACGATCCTACGAGCAGTACTTC.

This chain connects TRBV6-4 to TRBJ2-1; 7 bases are shared with TRBD2. Looked up from germline, CDR1 is MRHNA and CDR2 is SNTAGT. J was trimmed by 1 base and V by 2 bases; bases with no gene match: 2. This CDR3 comprises 15 residues. The chain's CDR3 is CASSDAGASYNEQFF. DNA for the CDR3: TGTGCCAGCAGTGACGCGGGAGCGTCCTACAATGAGCAGTTCTTC.

The chain uses TRBV30 and TRBJ2-7, with D possibly TRBD2 on 5 matching bases. Germline CDR1 reads GTSNPN; CDR2 reads SVGIG (reference sequence). Deletions cut 2 bases from V and 9 bases from J, with 11 bases between. The CDR3 runs to 11 residues. CDR3 DNA sequence: TGTGCCTGGAGTCCGGGGTTGGGGCAGTACTTC. Encoded protein: CAWSPGLGQYF.